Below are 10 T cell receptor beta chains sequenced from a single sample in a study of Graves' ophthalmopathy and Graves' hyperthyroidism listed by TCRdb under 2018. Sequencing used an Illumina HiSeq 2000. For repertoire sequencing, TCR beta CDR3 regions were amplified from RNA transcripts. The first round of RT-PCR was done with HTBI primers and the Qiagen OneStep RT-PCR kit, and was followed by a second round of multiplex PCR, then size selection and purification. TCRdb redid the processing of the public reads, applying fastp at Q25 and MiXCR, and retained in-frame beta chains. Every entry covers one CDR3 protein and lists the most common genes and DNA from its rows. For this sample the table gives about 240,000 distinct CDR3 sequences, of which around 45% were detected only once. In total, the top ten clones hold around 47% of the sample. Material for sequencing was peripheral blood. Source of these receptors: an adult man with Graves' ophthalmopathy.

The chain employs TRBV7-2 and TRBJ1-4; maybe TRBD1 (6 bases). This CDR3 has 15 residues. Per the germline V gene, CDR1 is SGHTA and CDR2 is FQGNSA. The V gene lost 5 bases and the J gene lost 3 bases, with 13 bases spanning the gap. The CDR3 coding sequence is TGTGCCAGCAGCGCCGACAGGTTACCTAATGAAAAACTGTTTTTT. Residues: CASSADRLPNEKLFF.

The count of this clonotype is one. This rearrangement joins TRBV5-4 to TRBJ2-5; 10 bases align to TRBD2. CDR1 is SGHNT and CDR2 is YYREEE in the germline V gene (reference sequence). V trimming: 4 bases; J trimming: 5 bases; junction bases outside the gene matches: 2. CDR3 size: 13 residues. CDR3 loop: CASSQREGETQYF. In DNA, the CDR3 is TGTGCCAGCAGCCAGCGGGAGGGGGAGACCCAGTACTTC.

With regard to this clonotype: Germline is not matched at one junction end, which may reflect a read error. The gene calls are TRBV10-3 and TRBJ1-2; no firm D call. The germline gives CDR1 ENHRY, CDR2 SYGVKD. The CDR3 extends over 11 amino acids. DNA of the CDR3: TGTGCCAGCAGTACTCCCTATGGCTACACCTTC. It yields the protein CASSTPYGYTF.

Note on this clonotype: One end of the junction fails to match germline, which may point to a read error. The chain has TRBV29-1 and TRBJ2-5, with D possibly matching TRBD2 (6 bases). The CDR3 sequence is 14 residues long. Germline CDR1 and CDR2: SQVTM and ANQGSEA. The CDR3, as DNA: TGCAGCGTGGAGGGCTCGCAAGGCCAAGAGATCCAGTACTTC. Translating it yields CSVEGSQGQEIQYF.

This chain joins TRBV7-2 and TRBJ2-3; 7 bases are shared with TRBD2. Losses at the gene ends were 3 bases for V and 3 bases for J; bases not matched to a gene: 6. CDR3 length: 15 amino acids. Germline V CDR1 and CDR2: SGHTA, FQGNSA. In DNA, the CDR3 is TGTGCCAGCAGCTTCCGGACTAGTAAGACAGATACGCAGTATTTT. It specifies CASSFRTSKTDTQYF. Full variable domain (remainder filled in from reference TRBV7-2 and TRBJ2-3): GAGVSQSPSNKVTEKGKDVELRCDPISGHTALYWYRQSLGQGLEFLIYFQGNSAPDKSGLPSDRFSAERTGGSVSTLTIQRTQQEDSAVYLCASSFRTSKTDTQYFGPGTRLTVL.

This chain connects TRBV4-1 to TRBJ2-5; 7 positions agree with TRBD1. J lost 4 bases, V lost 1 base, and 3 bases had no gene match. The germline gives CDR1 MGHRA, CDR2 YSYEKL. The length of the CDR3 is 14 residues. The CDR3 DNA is TGCGCCAGCAGCCAAGGACAGGGAACAGAGACCCAGTACTTC. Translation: CASSQGQGTETQYF.

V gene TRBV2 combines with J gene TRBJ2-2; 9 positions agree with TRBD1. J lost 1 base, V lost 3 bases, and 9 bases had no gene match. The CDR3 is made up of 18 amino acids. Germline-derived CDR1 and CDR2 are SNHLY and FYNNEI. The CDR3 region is CASSDGNRGRRNTGELFF. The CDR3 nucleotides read TGTGCCAGCAGTGATGGAAACAGGGGGCGCAGGAACACCGGGGAGCTGTTTTTT.

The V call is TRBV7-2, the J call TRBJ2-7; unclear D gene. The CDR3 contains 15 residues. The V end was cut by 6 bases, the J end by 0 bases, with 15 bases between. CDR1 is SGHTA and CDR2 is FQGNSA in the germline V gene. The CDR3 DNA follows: TGTGCCAGCAGTGAAAGGCTTACTGGCTCCTACGAGCAGTACTTC. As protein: CASSERLTGSYEQYF. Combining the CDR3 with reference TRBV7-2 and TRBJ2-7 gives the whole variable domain GAGVSQSPSNKVTEKGKDVELRCDPISGHTALYWYRQSLGQGLEFLIYFQGNSAPDKSGLPSDRFSAERTGGSVSTLTIQRTQQEDSAVYLCASSERLTGSYEQYFGPGTRLTVT.

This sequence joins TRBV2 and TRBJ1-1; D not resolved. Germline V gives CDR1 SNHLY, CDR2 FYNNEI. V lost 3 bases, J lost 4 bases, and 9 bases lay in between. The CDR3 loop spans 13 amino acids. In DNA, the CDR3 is TGTGCCAGCAGTGATCCTCGTCCCACTGAAGCTTTCTTT. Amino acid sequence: CASSDPRPTEAFF.

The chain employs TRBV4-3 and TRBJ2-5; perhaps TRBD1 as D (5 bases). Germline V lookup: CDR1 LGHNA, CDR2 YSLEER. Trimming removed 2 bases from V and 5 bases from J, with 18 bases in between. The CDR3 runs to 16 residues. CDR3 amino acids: CASSQLLTQAAETQYF. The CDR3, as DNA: TGCGCCAGCAGCCAACTGCTCACACAGGCGGCGGAGACCCAGTACTTC.